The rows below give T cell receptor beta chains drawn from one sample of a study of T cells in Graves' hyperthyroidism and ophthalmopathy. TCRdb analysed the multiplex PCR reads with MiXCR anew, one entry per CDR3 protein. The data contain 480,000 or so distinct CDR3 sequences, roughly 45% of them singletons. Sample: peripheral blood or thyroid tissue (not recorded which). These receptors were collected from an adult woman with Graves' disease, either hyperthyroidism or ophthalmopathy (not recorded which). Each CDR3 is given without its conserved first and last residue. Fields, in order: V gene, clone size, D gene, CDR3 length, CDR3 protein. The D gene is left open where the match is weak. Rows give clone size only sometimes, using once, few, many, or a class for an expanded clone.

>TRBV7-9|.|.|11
ASSYSRGDTQY
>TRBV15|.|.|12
ATRQDLGSGELF
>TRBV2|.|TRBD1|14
ASSAGTGLFSYEQY
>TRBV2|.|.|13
ASSEGGRPTYGYT
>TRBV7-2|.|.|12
ASSLRGGRETQY
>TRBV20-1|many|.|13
SARDGPGKRGVYT
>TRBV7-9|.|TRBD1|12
ASSYRDRGSPLH
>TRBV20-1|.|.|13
SASAPGREKGTQY
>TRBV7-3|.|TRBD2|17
ASSLTASGRATNTGELF
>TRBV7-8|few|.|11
ASSFSGEGTQY
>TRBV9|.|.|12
ASSVADSYSPLH
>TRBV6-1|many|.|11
ASSELGTYGYT
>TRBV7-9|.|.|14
ASSPNLSGARTEAF
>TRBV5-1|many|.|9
ASSLEGEQY
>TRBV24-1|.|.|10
ATSERGYEQY
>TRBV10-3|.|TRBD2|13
AASRAGGKPYEQY
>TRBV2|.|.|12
ATMDYHTANEQF
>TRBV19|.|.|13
AITVPGAGNQPQH
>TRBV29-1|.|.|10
SVDFGPETQY
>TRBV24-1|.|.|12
ATSRKGSNQPQH
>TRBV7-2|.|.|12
ASSLPLRGREAF
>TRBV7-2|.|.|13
ASSSERQEFYEQY
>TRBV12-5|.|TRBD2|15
ASGTTSGRMNTGELF
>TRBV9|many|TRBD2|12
ASSVAGGTGELF
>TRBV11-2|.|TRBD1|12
ASSSTGVMAEAF
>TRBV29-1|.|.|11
SLAWNKNTEAF
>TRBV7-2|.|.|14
ASSLSVGTPNQLQH
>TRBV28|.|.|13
ASSLTGGGYEKLF
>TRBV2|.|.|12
ASSEARGQETQY
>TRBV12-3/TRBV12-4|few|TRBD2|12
ASTRGAGGSEQY
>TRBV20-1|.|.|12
SARESDPHQPQH
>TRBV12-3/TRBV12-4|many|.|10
ASSPEGRAGT
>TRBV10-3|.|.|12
AISESRGVKTQY
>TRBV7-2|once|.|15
ASTQSQGMGRFETQY
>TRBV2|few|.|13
ASRYLSANPYEQY
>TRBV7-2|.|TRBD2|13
ASSLVIAGVGEQY
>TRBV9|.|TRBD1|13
ASSVESGGGSPLH
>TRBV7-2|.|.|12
ASSSAETQETQY
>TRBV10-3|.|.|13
AISDSSGLPYEQY
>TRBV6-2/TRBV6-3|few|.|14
ASMSMDRPFHYGYT
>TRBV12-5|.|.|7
ASSGEAF
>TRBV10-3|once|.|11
AISDGGRNTIY
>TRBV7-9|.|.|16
ASSLSRRAGAGTGELF
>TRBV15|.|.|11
ATSSQGPYEQY
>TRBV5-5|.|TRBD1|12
ASRAGTGSWGYT
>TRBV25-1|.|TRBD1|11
ASRGQGSSPLH
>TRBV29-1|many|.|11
SVLQGTATEAF
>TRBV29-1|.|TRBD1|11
SAVTGNNYGYT
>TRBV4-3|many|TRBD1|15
ASSQDLAGGANSPLH
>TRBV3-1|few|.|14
ASSQERGRPHEKLF
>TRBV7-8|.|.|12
ASSSLSGWGSNT
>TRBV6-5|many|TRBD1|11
ASRRQGQETQY
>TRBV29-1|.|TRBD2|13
SVVTSGILWGEQY
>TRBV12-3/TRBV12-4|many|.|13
ASSLRDGLRSPLH
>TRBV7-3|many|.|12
ASSLAGVNTEAF
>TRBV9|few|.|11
ASSQTGRQPQH
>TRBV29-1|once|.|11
GVVQGSGNTIY
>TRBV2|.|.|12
ASSVPRNTGELF
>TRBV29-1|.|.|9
SVDQGHEQY
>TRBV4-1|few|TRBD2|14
ASSQFAREGRYEQY